These 18 T cell receptor beta chains were sequenced from one sample in a study of T cell responses to AZD1222 COVID-19 vaccine. Here immunoSEQ multiplex PCR was the method, and the copy in TCRdb shows in-frame clones only, minus some. This sample has about 180,000 clones, with approximately 90% found just once. The input for sequencing was peripheral blood, taken on day 0 of AZD1222 vaccination. Receptors were obtained from an adult in good health.

This chain links TRBV7-6 with TRBJ2-3; TRBD1 is a possible D gene (5 bases). The germline gives CDR1 SGHVS, CDR2 FNYEAQ. CDR3 length equals 17 residues. V was cut by 4 bases and J by 2 bases, with 19 bases left in between. The CDR3 sequence: CASSSTAGFSVTDTQYF. CDR3 DNA: TGTGCCAGCAGCTCTACCGCAGGGTTTTCAGTCACAGATACGCAGTATTTT.

The V call is TRBV5-1, the J call TRBJ2-1, with D possibly matching TRBD1 (5 bases). Germline V gene data show CDR1 as SGHRS and CDR2 as YFSETQ. With 8 bases removed from V and 2 bases from J, the gap between germline ends came to 11 bases. The CDR3 totals 13 residues. In DNA, the CDR3 is TGCGCCAGTACGATAGGGGCCTACAATGAGCAGTTCTTC. Its protein is CASTIGAYNEQFF.

In its sample, this clone was seen once. The chain is built from TRBV12-5 and TRBJ1-1; perhaps TRBD1 as D (5 bases). Germline values: CDR1 LGHNT, CDR2 FRNRAP. V was clipped by 0 bases and J by 3 bases, with 11 bases between them. The CDR3 runs 15 residues. In DNA form, the CDR3 reads TGTGCTAGTGGTTTGGTTTGGGGGGGAGACACTGAAGCTTTCTTT. As protein: CASGLVWGGDTEAFF.

The chain combines TRBV2 with TRBJ1-1; D remains ambiguous. V lost 3 bases, J lost 1 base, and 6 bases lay in between. CDR3 length equals 13 residues. Germline V gene lookup returns CDR1 SNHLY and CDR2 FYNNEI. The CDR3 loop reads CASSEGENTEAFF. The CDR3 DNA reads TGTGCCAGCAGTGAGGGAGAGAACACTGAAGCTTTCTTT.

This sequence joins TRBV19 and TRBJ2-1; possibly TRBD2 for D (5 bases). This CDR3 has 16 residues. V lost 3 bases, J lost 0 bases, and 12 bases lay in between. Germline V gives CDR1 LNHDA, CDR2 SQIVND (reference sequence). CDR3 DNA: TGTGCCAGTAGTATCTCCACTGGGAGCTCCTACAATGAGCAGTTCTTC. Protein: CASSISTGSSYNEQFF.

V gene TRBV3-1 (or the pseudogene TRBV3-2) combines with J gene TRBJ2-1, with D perhaps TRBD2 (5 bases). The CDR3 is 16 residues long. With 3 bases removed from V and 6 bases from J, the gap between germline ends came to 18 bases. From germline, CDR1 is LGHDT and CDR2 YNNKEL (reference sequence). CDR3 residues: CASSQATRISRNEQFF. CDR3 nucleotide sequence: TGTGCCAGCAGCCAGGCTACTAGGATCTCTCGCAATGAGCAGTTCTTC.

The V call is TRBV11-2, the J call TRBJ1-1; a weak D match, TRBD1 (6 bases). The CDR3 covers 16 residues. Deletions cut 4 bases from V and 1 base from J, with 16 bases between. From germline, CDR1 is SGHAT and CDR2 FQNNGV. The CDR3 nucleotides are TGTGCCAGCAGCTCAAGCTCTCAGGGGAGGAACACTGAAGCTTTCTTT. Translation gives CASSSSSQGRNTEAFF.

The chain couples TRBV11-2 to TRBJ2-7; TRBD2 matches 8 bases. CDR3 length: 14 amino acids. The germline CDR1 and CDR2 sequences are SGHAT and FQNNGV. Unmatched junction bases numbered 4, after V lost 3 bases and J lost 3 bases. The CDR3 bases are TGTGCCAGCAGCTTGGGGCTAGCGGGCTACGAGCAGTACTTC. The encoded protein is CASSLGLAGYEQYF.

J is TRBJ2-7 and V is TRBV6-6, with TRBD1 matching over 9 bases. The CDR3 consists of 15 residues. The junction had 13 bases not matched to a gene; V was cut back by 6 bases and J by 7 bases. Germline CDR1 MNHNY, CDR2 SVGAGI (reference sequence). The CDR3 nucleotides are TGTGCCAGCAGCCAGGACAGGGGCGCCTTTGGTGAGCAGTACTTC. Its translation: CASSQDRGAFGEQYF.

This clone was observed once. The chain couples TRBV6-5 to TRBJ2-7; possible D gene TRBD2, 6 bases. The V gene lost 7 bases and the J gene lost 0 bases, with 13 bases spanning the gap. The CDR3 consists of 14 residues. Germline V gene sequence: CDR1 MNHEY, CDR2 SVGAGI. The CDR3 spells CASTQGGRSYEQYF. As DNA, the CDR3 is TGTGCCAGCACCCAGGGAGGCCGCTCCTACGAGCAGTACTTC.

The CDR3 spells CASSNQSGTGRSSSYEQYF. CDR3 sequence (DNA): TGTGCCAGCAGCAATCAATCCGGGACAGGGCGGTCGAGCTCCTACGAGCAGTACTTC. This sequence joins TRBV21-1 and TRBJ2-7; the listed D gene, TRBD1, was not tested against the DNA. TRBV21-1 is annotated as a pseudogene. The CDR3 runs to 19 residues.

This sequence joins TRBV4-2 and TRBJ2-3, with no clear D. V was clipped by 0 bases and J by 2 bases, with 15 bases between them. From germline, CDR1 is LGHNA and CDR2 YNFKEQ. The CDR3 has 17 residues. The chain's CDR3 is CASSQEANLVITDTQYF. CDR3 bases: TGTGCCAGCAGCCAAGAAGCTAACCTTGTGATCACAGATACGCAGTATTTT.

The chain carries TRBV5-1 and TRBJ2-7; a weak D match, TRBD2 (7 bases). The CDR3 is 15 amino acids. V lost 0 bases and J 4 bases, leaving 14 bases between the germline ends. Germline-derived CDR1 and CDR2 are SGHRS and YFSETQ. The CDR3 loop is CASSLEGGRVYEQYF. The CDR3 coding sequence is TGCGCCAGCAGCTTGGAGGGGGGGCGCGTGTACGAGCAGTACTTC.

The J gene is TRBJ2-7, the V gene TRBV29-1; 9 nucleotides align to TRBD1. The trim removed 7 bases at V and 2 bases at J, leaving 15 bases unmatched. The germline V gene has CDR1 SQVTM and CDR2 ANQGSEA. The CDR3 is made up of 16 amino acids. CDR3 amino acids: CSAQDNRGRAPYEQYF. CDR3 sequence (DNA): TGCAGCGCCCAGGATAACAGGGGGCGCGCTCCCTACGAGCAGTACTTC.

This chain joins TRBV5-1 and TRBJ2-1; TRBD2 matches at 7 bases. The CDR3 has 13 residues. The J segment lost 9 bases and the V segment lost 0 bases, leaving 3 bases of the junction unmatched. CDR1 and CDR2 from the germline V gene are SGHRS and YFSETQ. The CDR3 DNA reads as TGCGCCAGCAGCTTGGGGACTAGAGGTGAGCAGTTCTTC. It is translated as CASSLGTRGEQFF.

The chain links TRBV7-6 to TRBJ1-2, with 10 bases aligning to TRBD1. The germline V gene encodes CDR1 SGHVS and CDR2 FNYEAQ. The CDR3 has 15 amino acids. The V gene end was trimmed by 5 bases and the J gene end by 2 bases; junction bases not matched to a gene: 5. Written as DNA, the CDR3 is TGTGCCAGCAGCCGAAAGGGACAGGGGAACTATGGCTACACCTTC. Translated, it gives CASSRKGQGNYGYTF.

Note on this clone: A junction boundary mismatches the germline segment, possibly from a read error. The gene calls are TRBV29-1 and TRBJ2-3, with a tentative D call TRBD1 (6 bases). The V gene's germline CDR1 is SQVTM and CDR2 ANQGSEA. This CDR3 comprises 12 residues. The CDR3 loop is CSFEGGLDTQYF. The CDR3 DNA sequence: TGCAGCTTTGAAGGGGGATTAGATACGCAGTATTTT.

The genes are TRBV15 and TRBJ2-1; no definite D call. The ends were cut back, 0 bases at V and 3 bases at J, with 12 bases in the middle. CDR3 length equals 16 residues. Germline CDR1 is LNHNV and CDR2 is YYDKDF (reference sequence). CDR3 sequence (DNA): TGTGCCACCAGCAGAGACCCCGCAGGTAGCTACAATGAGCAGTTCTTC. Its protein is CATSRDPAGSYNEQFF.